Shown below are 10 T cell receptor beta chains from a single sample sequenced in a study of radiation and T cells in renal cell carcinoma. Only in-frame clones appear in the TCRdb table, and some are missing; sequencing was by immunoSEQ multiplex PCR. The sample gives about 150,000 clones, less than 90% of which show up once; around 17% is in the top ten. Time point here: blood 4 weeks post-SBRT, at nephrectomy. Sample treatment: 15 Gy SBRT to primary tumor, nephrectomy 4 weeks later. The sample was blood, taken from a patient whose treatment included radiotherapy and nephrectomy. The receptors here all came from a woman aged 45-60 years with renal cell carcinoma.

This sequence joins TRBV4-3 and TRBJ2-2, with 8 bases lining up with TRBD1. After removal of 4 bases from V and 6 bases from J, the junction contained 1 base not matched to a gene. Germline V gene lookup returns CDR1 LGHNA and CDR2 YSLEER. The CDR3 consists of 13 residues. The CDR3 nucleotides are TGCGCCAGCAGCCTACAGGGGGCCGGGGAGCTGTTTTTT. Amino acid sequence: CASSLQGAGELFF.

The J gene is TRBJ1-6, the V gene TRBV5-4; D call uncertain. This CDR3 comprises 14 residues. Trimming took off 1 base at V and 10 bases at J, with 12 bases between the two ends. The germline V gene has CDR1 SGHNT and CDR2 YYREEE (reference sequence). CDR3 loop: CASSLFQEESPLHF. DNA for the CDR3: TGTGCCAGCAGCTTGTTCCAGGAGGAATCACCCCTCCACTTT.

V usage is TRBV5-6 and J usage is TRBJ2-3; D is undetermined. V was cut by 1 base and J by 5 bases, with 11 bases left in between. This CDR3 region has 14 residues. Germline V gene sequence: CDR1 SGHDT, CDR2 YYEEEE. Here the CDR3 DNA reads TGTGCCAGCAGCTTGTACCCGCACGGAGATACGCAGTATTTT. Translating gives CASSLYPHGDTQYF.

CDR3 region: CASSLGSLGTEQYF. The CDR3 DNA follows: TGCGCCAGCAGCTTGGGGTCCCTAGGGACCGAGCAGTACTTC. This chain uses TRBV5-1 with TRBJ2-7, with D possibly being TRBD1 or TRBD2 (5 bases each). The CDR3 spans 14 residues. V lost 0 bases, J lost 6 bases, and 13 bases lay in between. The germline gives CDR1 SGHRS, CDR2 YFSETQ.

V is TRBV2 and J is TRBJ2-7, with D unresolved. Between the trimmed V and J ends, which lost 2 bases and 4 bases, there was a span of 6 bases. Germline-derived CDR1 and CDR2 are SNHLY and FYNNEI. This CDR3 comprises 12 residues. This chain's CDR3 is CASSEQAYEQYF. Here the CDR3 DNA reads TGTGCCAGCAGTGAACAGGCGTACGAGCAGTACTTC.

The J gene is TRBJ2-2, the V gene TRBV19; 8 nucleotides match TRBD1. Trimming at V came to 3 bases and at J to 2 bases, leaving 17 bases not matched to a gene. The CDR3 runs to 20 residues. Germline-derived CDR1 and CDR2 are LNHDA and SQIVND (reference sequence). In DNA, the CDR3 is TGTGCCAGTAGTATCCGAACCTCCGGGACAGGCGTGCCAAACACCGGGGAGCTGTTTTTT. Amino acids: CASSIRTSGTGVPNTGELFF.

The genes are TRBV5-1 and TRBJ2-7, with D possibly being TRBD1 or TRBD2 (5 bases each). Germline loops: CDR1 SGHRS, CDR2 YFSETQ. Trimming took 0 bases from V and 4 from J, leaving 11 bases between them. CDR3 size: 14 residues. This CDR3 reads CASSLDGTGYEQYF. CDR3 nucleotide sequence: TGCGCCAGCAGCTTGGACGGGACGGGTTACGAGCAGTACTTC.

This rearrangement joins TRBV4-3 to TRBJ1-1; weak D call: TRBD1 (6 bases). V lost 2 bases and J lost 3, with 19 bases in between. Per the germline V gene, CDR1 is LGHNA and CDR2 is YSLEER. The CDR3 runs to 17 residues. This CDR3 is CASSQLKQGLRDTEAFF. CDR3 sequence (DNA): TGCGCCAGCAGCCAATTAAAACAGGGTTTGAGGGACACTGAAGCTTTCTTT.

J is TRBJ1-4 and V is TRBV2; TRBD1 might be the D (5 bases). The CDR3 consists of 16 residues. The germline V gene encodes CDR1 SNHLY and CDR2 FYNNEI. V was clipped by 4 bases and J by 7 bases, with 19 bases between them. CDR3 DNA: TGTGCCAGCAGTGGGATCGGGGGACTTAGCGGTGAAAAACTGTTTTTT. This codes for CASSGIGGLSGEKLFF.

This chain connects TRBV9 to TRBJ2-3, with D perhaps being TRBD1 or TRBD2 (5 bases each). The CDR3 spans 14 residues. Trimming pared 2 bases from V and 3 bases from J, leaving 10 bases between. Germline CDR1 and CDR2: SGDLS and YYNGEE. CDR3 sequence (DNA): TGTGCCAGCAGCGTCTGGGGGAGAACAGATACGCAGTATTTT. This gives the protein CASSVWGRTDTQYF. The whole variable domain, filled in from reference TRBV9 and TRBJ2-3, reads DSGVTQTPKHLITATGQRVTLRCSPRSGDLSVYWYQQSLDQGLQFLIQYYNGEERAKGNILERFSAQQFPDLHSELNLSSLELGDSALYFCASSVWGRTDTQYFGPGTRLTVL.